The TCR beta chain under discussion was sequenced for a study of shared clonotypes between healthy human individuals. Study-wide context: Per donor, three plates held CD4 naive cells, three held CD4 memory, two held CD8 naive and one held CD8 memory.

The CDR3 length is 15 residues. The J segment lost 5 bases and the V segment lost 4 bases, leaving 11 bases of the junction unmatched. Germline CDR1 MNHEY, CDR2 SMNVEV (reference sequence). Per the study methods: Junction-only sequences without quality scores came from ImmunoSEQ, so filtering differed. The data were produced by immunoSEQ multiplex PCR, yet TCRdb's version contains in-frame clones alone and is incomplete. The V and J calls and clone size come from that table; D and trimming were worked out from the DNA. The sample comprises over 2,000,000 clones, roughly 95% of which are singletons, and about 1.6% rests with the top ten. The naive CD8 population came from CD45RO-negative cells selected for CCR7, without terminally differentiated effector memory CD45RA+ cells. Donors had no recently reported acute infections or vaccinations and were HIV-negative. Nashville, Tennessee was home to all donors, who were Caucasian adults.

Material: naive CD8+ T cells from PBMCs. The chain is built from TRBV27 and TRBJ2-7; 7 bases are shared with TRBD1. The origin of this receptor is a man aged 18-30 years in good health. Some clones in this sample may be carry-over from other donors' samples. DNA for the CDR3: TGTGCCAGCAGTTCCCCCCGACAGGGCGAACACGAGCAGTACTTC. It encodes CASSSPRQGEHEQYF.